Following are 19 T cell receptor beta chains from one sample sequenced in a study of molecular identifiers for immune sequencing clone quantification. TCRdb processed the PCR reads anew with MiXCR; each CDR3 protein has one entry. The table records nearly 650,000 distinct CDR3 sequences, less than 30% of them present only once. The sequencing sample was made of naive CD8+ T cells from blood, with Jurkat cell RNA spiked in. Subset reported: FACS-sorted CD8+CD4-CCR7+CD45RA+ naive T cells. These receptors all come from a human donor in good health. Some libraries in this study had Jurkat cell RNA spiked in.

There are a few counts of this clonotype. The chain carries TRBV6-2 or TRBV6-3 and TRBJ2-7; TRBD1 matches at 8 bases. V gave up 5 bases and J gave up 3 bases; unmatched junction bases: 9. Per the germline V gene, CDR1 is MNHEY and CDR2 is SVGEGT. The CDR3 is made up of 15 amino acids. CDR3 sequence: CASSPRGLHFYEQYF. The CDR3 region has the DNA TGTGCCAGCAGTCCCAGGGGGCTACACTTCTACGAGCAGTACTTC.

The rearrangement uses TRBV7-8 and TRBJ1-2; TRBD1 is a possible D gene (5 bases). The ends were cut back, 2 bases at V and 5 bases at J, with 12 bases in the middle. Germline V CDR1 and CDR2: SGHVS, FQNEAQ. This CDR3 has 14 residues. The CDR3 reads CASSLRDAGYGYTF. CDR3 bases: TGTGCCAGCAGCTTAAGAGATGCAGGGTATGGCTACACCTTC.

This clonotype was found a few times. The chain has TRBV2 and TRBJ1-6; D may be TRBD1 (5 bases). Germline V gene data show CDR1 as SNHLY and CDR2 as FYNNEI. This CDR3 region has 13 residues. Trimming removed 8 bases at V and 9 bases at J, with 14 bases between. This CDR3 reads CASFGQGGSPLHF. The CDR3, as DNA: TGTGCCAGCTTTGGCCAGGGTGGTTCACCCCTCCACTTT. Together with reference TRBV2 and TRBJ1-6, the CDR3 gives the full variable domain: EPEVTQTPSHQVTQMGQEVILRCVPISNHLYFYWYRQILGQKVEFLVSFYNNEISEKSEIFDDQFSVERPDGSNFTLKIRSTKLEDSAMYFCASFGQGGSPLHFGNGTRLTVT.

The V call is TRBV11-2, the J call TRBJ2-7, with 7 nucleotides matching TRBD1. V trimming: 3 bases; J trimming: 3 bases; junction bases outside the gene matches: 11. The germline V gene encodes CDR1 SGHAT and CDR2 FQNNGV. The CDR3 is 16 residues long. CDR3 sequence reads: CASSFYSGTANYEQYF. The CDR3 bases are TGTGCCAGCAGCTTTTACTCCGGGACAGCAAACTACGAGCAGTACTTC.

This clonotype occurred many times. The rearrangement joins TRBV6-5 to TRBJ2-1, with D perhaps being TRBD1 or TRBD2 (5 bases each). The CDR3 length is 15 residues. Germline loops: CDR1 MNHEY, CDR2 SVGAGI. The V gene lost 5 bases and the J gene lost 6 bases, with 17 bases spanning the gap. The CDR3 reads CASSPTEGNSNEQFF. The CDR3 region has the DNA TGTGCCAGCAGTCCAACCGAGGGGAATAGCAATGAGCAGTTCTTC.

This clonotype was seen ten or more times. The chain couples TRBV5-4 to TRBJ2-3, with 10 bases identical to TRBD2. The ends lost 5 bases at V and 6 bases at J; junction bases unmatched: 12. Germline V lookup: CDR1 SGHNT, CDR2 YYREEE (reference sequence). This CDR3 has 16 residues. The CDR3 loop is CASRMALAGVMDTQYF. CDR3 DNA sequence: TGTGCCAGCAGGATGGCGCTAGCGGGAGTGATGGATACGCAGTATTTT.

This clonotype was picked up many times. V gene TRBV4-3 combines with J gene TRBJ2-7; TRBD1 aligns across 7 bases. This CDR3 has 14 amino acids. With 1 base clipped from V and 3 bases from J, the junction kept 3 bases outside the gene matches. Per germline, CDR1 LGHNA and CDR2 YSLEER. The CDR3 spells CASSQGRGHYEQYF. CDR3 coding DNA: TGCGCCAGCAGCCAAGGAAGGGGGCACTACGAGCAGTACTTC.

Remarks on this clonotype: A read error is possible here, since a much larger clone lies one base away. V usage is TRBV5-4 and J usage is TRBJ2-3; D gene uncertain. CDR1 is SGHNT, CDR2 YYREEE, per germline (reference sequence). V lost 7 bases to trimming and J lost 6 bases, with 15 bases between them. The CDR3 has 13 amino acids. CDR3 nucleotide sequence: TGTGCCAGCGCCCACCTCTCGCAGGATACGCAGTATTTT. It is translated as CASAHLSQDTQYF. The entire variable domain, with the rest obtained from reference TRBV5-4 and TRBJ2-3, is as follows: ETGVTQSPTHLIKTRGQQVTLRCSSQSGHNTVSWYQQALGQGPQFIFQYYREEENGRGNFPPRFSGLQFPNYSSELNVNALELDDSALYLCASAHLSQDTQYFGPGTRLTVL.

The rearrangement links TRBV7-9 to TRBJ2-1; TRBD1 matches at 7 bases. The J segment lost 15 bases and the V segment lost 4 bases, leaving 21 bases of the junction unmatched. The CDR3 is 16 residues long. CDR1 is SEHNR and CDR2 is FQNEAQ in the germline V gene (reference sequence). As DNA, the CDR3 is TGTGCCAGCAGCTCCTTGGCAACAGGGGCTTTCGCTGCGCCGTTCTTC. Amino acid sequence: CASSSLATGAFAAPFF.

The table lists this clonotype with many counts. The J gene is TRBJ2-2, the V gene TRBV14; D remains ambiguous. This CDR3 is built from 15 residues. Trimming removed 0 bases at V and 3 bases at J, with 8 bases between. Germline V gives CDR1 SGHDN, CDR2 FVKESK. CDR3: CASSQDSEYTGELFF. The CDR3 region has the DNA TGTGCCAGCAGCCAAGATTCCGAGTACACCGGGGAGCTGTTTTTT. Drawing the rest from reference TRBV14 and TRBJ2-2, the complete variable domain is EAGVTQFPSHSVIEKGQTVTLRCDPISGHDNLYWYRRVMGKEIKFLLHFVKESKQDESGMPNNRFLAERTGGTYSTLKVQPAELEDSGVYFCASSQDSEYTGELFFGEGSRLTVL.

This chain joins TRBV20-1 and TRBJ2-3; 9 nucleotides line up with TRBD2. CDR1 is DFQATT, CDR2 SNEGSKA, per germline (reference sequence). J gave up 3 bases and V 0 bases, and 16 bases lay outside the gene matches. This CDR3 contains 19 residues. The CDR3 nucleotides are TGCAGTGCTAGAGATACACCTAGCGGGGCCCCCAGGGGTACAGATACGCAGTATTTT. This sequence encodes CSARDTPSGAPRGTDTQYF.

Of note for this clonotype: Since a much larger clone is just one base distant, this may be a read error. The chain combines TRBV7-9 with TRBJ2-1; tentatively, D is TRBD2 (6 bases). The germline CDR1 and CDR2 sequences are SEHNR and FQNEAQ (reference sequence). The length of the CDR3 is 18 residues. V lost 4 bases, J lost 8 bases, and 27 bases lay in between. The CDR3 bases are TGTGCCAGCAGCTCACCTCCTTCGGGAGAGCCTACGTCCGATGAGCAGTTCTTC. Translating it yields CASSSPPSGEPTSDEQFF.

The J gene is TRBJ2-7, the V gene TRBV19, with 7 nucleotides matching TRBD2. CDR1 is LNHDA, CDR2 SQIVND, per germline (reference sequence). The CDR3 covers 15 residues. V gave up 2 bases and J gave up 0 bases; unmatched junction bases: 4. This chain's CDR3 is CASSIKLARSYEQYF. The CDR3 DNA is TGTGCCAGTAGTATAAAACTAGCGCGCTCCTACGAGCAGTACTTC.

As regards this clonotype: This sequence may be a read error, since a much larger clone differs from it by one base. V usage is TRBV19 and J usage is TRBJ2-7; TRBD1 aligns across 7 bases. The CDR3 length is 14 residues. From germline, CDR1 is LNHDA and CDR2 SQIVND (reference sequence). V lost 5 bases, J lost 5 bases, and 9 bases stayed unmatched. The CDR3 here is CASSPTGHADEQYF. DNA for the CDR3: TGTGCCAGTAGTCCGACAGGGCACGCTGACGAGCAGTACTTC. The entire variable domain, with the rest obtained from reference TRBV19 and TRBJ2-7, is as follows: DGGITQSPKYLFRKEGQNVTLSCEQNLNHDAMYWYRQDPGQGLRLIYYSQIVNDFQKGDIAEGYSVSREKKESFPLTVTSAQKNPTAFYLCASSPTGHADEQYFGPGTRLTVT.

This clonotype was seen a few times. This chain connects TRBV15 to TRBJ2-7; 7 bases are shared with TRBD1. Germline CDR1 is LNHNV and CDR2 is YYDKDF (reference sequence). CDR3 size: 15 residues. Germline trimming cut 0 bases from V and 1 base from J; bases unmatched to any gene: 3. CDR3: CATSRDRGQSYEQYF. The CDR3 DNA reads as TGTGCCACCAGCAGAGATAGGGGACAGTCCTACGAGCAGTACTTC.

Regarding this clonotype: This may arise from a read error, as a much more abundant clone is one base away. The chain combines TRBV2 with TRBJ2-7; 9 bases match TRBD1. The last part of the DNA fits TRBJ2-1 better; the J call may be wrong. Germline-derived CDR1 and CDR2 are SNHLY and FYNNEI. The CDR3 is made up of 15 amino acids. Written as DNA, the CDR3 is TGTGCCAGCAGCGGGGGGACAGGGATTTCGTACGAGCAGTTCTTC. This sequence encodes CASSGGTGISYEQFF.

At least ten counts were recorded for this clonotype. The J gene is TRBJ1-5, the V gene TRBV20-1; the match to TRBD1 covers 8 bases. CDR1 and CDR2 from the germline V gene are DFQATT and SNEGSKA (reference sequence). Trimming removed 4 bases from V and 0 bases from J; junction bases left unmatched: 5. The CDR3 runs 15 residues. This CDR3 reads CSAIRDRNSNQPQHF. The CDR3 DNA reads TGCAGTGCTATCCGGGACAGGAATAGCAATCAGCCCCAGCATTTT.

This clonotype was seen only a few times. This chain connects TRBV11-2 to TRBJ2-5, with 11 bases lining up with TRBD1. In germline, CDR1 is SGHAT, CDR2 FQNNGV. This CDR3 is 15 amino acids long. The ends lost 5 bases at V and 5 bases at J; junction bases unmatched: 7. DNA for the CDR3: TGTGCCAGCAGCCCCCGGACAGGGGGCGCGGAGACCCAGTACTTC. This translates into CASSPRTGGAETQYF.

In its sample, this clonotype was seen a few times. DNA of the CDR3: TGTGCCACCAAATTGGTCGAGACAGGGAGGGGAGAGACCCAGTACTTC. Amino acids: CATKLVETGRGETQYF. The V call is TRBV15, the J call TRBJ2-5; the D gene could be TRBD1 or TRBD2 (7 bases each). Trimming removed 7 bases from V and 4 bases from J, with 22 bases in between. Germline CDR1 reads LNHNV; CDR2 reads YYDKDF (reference sequence). CDR3 length: 16 amino acids.